These 9 T cell receptor beta chains share one sample of origin, sequenced in a study of Ad26.COV2.S vaccination and SARS-CoV-2 variants. The method was immunoSEQ multiplex PCR; TCRdb's version includes in-frame clones alone and lacks a portion of them. This repertoire shows about 390,000 clones, less than 90% found once; its top ten account for 3.5%. The treatment was: some 19 received Ad26.COV2.S at low or high dose, single or two shots; roughly five received placebo; per-sample allocation not given. Day 63 after the first injection of vaccine or placebo was the sampling time. The source material was peripheral blood, sampled in a trial of Ad26.COV2.S vaccine versus placebo. Receptors originate from a person aged 18-60 years who received the Ad26.COV2.S COVID-19 vaccine or a placebo.

V gene TRBV27 combines with J gene TRBJ2-7; 9 bases map to TRBD2. The germline V gene encodes CDR1 MNHEY and CDR2 SMNVEV (reference sequence). With 6 bases clipped from V and 4 bases from J, the junction kept 10 bases outside the gene matches. The CDR3 sequence is 15 residues long. CDR3 bases: TGTGCCAGCAGAACAACGCGGGGGGGGAAGTACGAGCAGTACTTC. Translated: CASRTTRGGKYEQYF.

The V and J genes are TRBV11-3 and TRBJ1-3; no firm D call. Per the germline V gene, CDR1 is SGHNT and CDR2 is YENEEA. The CDR3 is 13 amino acids. V lost 6 bases to trimming and J lost 0 bases, with 6 bases between them. CDR3 sequence (DNA): TGTGCCAGCAGGATGATCTCTGGAAACACCATATATTTT. Its protein is CASRMISGNTIYF.

J is TRBJ2-2 and V is TRBV5-1; 9 nucleotides agree with TRBD2. From germline, CDR1 is SGHRS and CDR2 YFSETQ. With 0 bases clipped from V and 6 bases from J, the junction kept 0 bases outside the gene matches. This CDR3 contains 14 residues. The CDR3 region is CASSLGLAAGELFF. The CDR3 DNA reads as TGCGCCAGCAGCTTGGGACTAGCGGCCGGGGAGCTGTTTTTT. Full variable domain (outside the CDR3, taken from reference TRBV5-1 and TRBJ2-2): KAGVTQTPRYLIKTRGQQVTLSCSPISGHRSVSWYQQTPGQGLQFLFEYFSETQRNKGNFPGRFSGRQFSNSRSEMNVSTLELGDSALYLCASSLGLAAGELFFGEGSRLTVL.

The genes are TRBV6-5 and TRBJ1-2; 7 nucleotides align to TRBD1. Germline trimming cut 6 bases from V and 2 bases from J; bases unmatched to any gene: 9. The CDR3 spans 15 residues. Germline lookup yields CDR1 MNHEY and CDR2 SVGAGI. The CDR3 DNA follows: TGTGCCAGCAGGGCGGTAGGGGGCTTAAACTATGGCTACACCTTC. As protein: CASRAVGGLNYGYTF.

The V call is TRBV18, the J call TRBJ1-1; D gene unclear. The germline V gene has CDR1 KGHSH and CDR2 LQKENI. This CDR3 region has 14 residues. Trimming shortened V by 8 bases and J by 0 bases, and 13 bases separated the two germline ends. The CDR3 region has the DNA TGTGCCAGCCTTCCGGCGGTGCTGAACACTGAAGCTTTCTTT. Protein: CASLPAVLNTEAFF. The complete variable domain, with remaining parts taken from reference TRBV18 and TRBJ1-1, reads NAGVMQNPRHLVRRRGQEARLRCSPMKGHSHVYWYRQLPEEGLKFMVYLQKENIIDESGMPKERFSAEFPKEGPSILRIQQVVRGDSAAYFCASLPAVLNTEAFFGQGTRLTVV.

This clone has only one observation. CDR3 nucleotide sequence: TGTGCCACCAGCAGAGTTAGGACAGGGGCGCTAGAGCAGTACTTC. Amino acids: CATSRVRTGALEQYF. V gene TRBV15 combines with J gene TRBJ2-7; 9 nucleotides agree with TRBD1. The CDR3 is 15 amino acids. With V trimmed by 1 base and J by 7 bases, 8 bases remained unmatched. CDR1 is LNHNV and CDR2 is YYDKDF in the germline V gene (reference sequence).

The CDR3 sequence: CASSGGTSKGETQYF. The CDR3 DNA is TGTGCCAGCAGCGGAGGGACCTCAAAGGGGGAGACCCAGTACTTC. V gene TRBV9 combines with J gene TRBJ2-5; the D call may be TRBD1 or TRBD2 (5 bases each). This CDR3 contains 15 residues. With 3 bases removed from V and 5 bases from J, the gap between germline ends came to 17 bases. The germline gives CDR1 SGDLS, CDR2 YYNGEE.

V gene TRBV5-6 combines with J gene TRBJ1-6; 8 nucleotides align to TRBD1. The CDR3 totals 15 residues. Germline trimming cut 1 base from V and 9 bases from J; bases unmatched to any gene: 6. Germline loops: CDR1 SGHDT, CDR2 YYEEEE. CDR3 residues: CASSLTGTGASPLHF. In nucleotides, the CDR3 is TGTGCCAGCAGCTTGACCGGGACAGGAGCTTCACCCCTCCACTTT.

The rearrangement uses TRBV12-3 or TRBV12-4 and TRBJ2-1; no firm D call. Deletions cut 0 bases from V and 7 bases from J, with 4 bases between. This CDR3 is built from 12 residues. The CDR3 reads CASSLARNEQFF. The CDR3 DNA is TGTGCCAGCAGTTTAGCGCGTAATGAGCAGTTCTTC.